This T cell receptor (beta chain) is from a study of Tregs in tolerant kidney transplant recipients. Findings and limits, study-wide: Few patients were studied, so findings need validation in larger groups. Changing PCR primers prevented nucleotide comparison between some patients' samples.

Notes on this clone: Antigen: not known. The sequence runs out 3 residues before the end of the CDR3; the remainder is reconstructed from the germline J gene.

Related graft donors supplied nonmyeloablative bone marrow transplants, and mixed chimerism was transient. Trimming shortened V by 4 bases and J by 1 base, and 14 bases separated the two germline ends. The CDR3 is made up of 16 amino acids. Germline CDR1 MNHNS, CDR2 SASEGT. Here immunoSEQ multiplex PCR was the method, and the copy in TCRdb shows in-frame clones only, minus some. Its listing shows some 15,000 clones. The clonotype was recovered from a human patient who received a combined kidney and bone marrow transplant. Some T cells may possibly be graft donor cells. The sample was CD4+ T cells from blood (PBMCs), taken 12 months after the transplant. The chain links TRBV6-1 to TRBJ1-5; TRBD1 is a possible D gene (5 bases). This chain's CDR3 is CASSALGRESNQPQHF. Incomplete CDR3 DNA: TGTGCCAGCAGTGCGTTAGGCAGGGAGAGCAATCAGCCC.